These 5 T cell receptor beta chains originate from one sample sequenced in a study of T cell responses to AZD1222 COVID-19 vaccine. Produced via immunoSEQ multiplex PCR; TCRdb's table is partial and in-frame only. The sample records 100,000 to 150,000 clones, 89% being singletons. The specimen comprised peripheral blood, sampled on day 0 of AZD1222 vaccination. Every receptor here comes from an adult in good health.

V usage is TRBV7-9 and J usage is TRBJ1-4, with D hard to call. The CDR3 is 15 residues long. Germline loops: CDR1 SEHNR, CDR2 FQNEAQ (reference sequence). Trimming left V 8 bases short and J 8 bases short, with 21 bases between. The CDR3 DNA is TGTGCCAGCGGAACTCCCGGGTCCCTGGGGGAAAAACTGTTTTTT. It is translated as CASGTPGSLGEKLFF.

This chain connects TRBV19 to TRBJ2-2, with a weak D call TRBD1 (6 bases). Germline CDR1 is LNHDA and CDR2 is SQIVND (reference sequence). The CDR3 sequence is 16 residues long. V lost 7 bases to trimming and J lost 0 bases, with 15 bases between them. CDR3 sequence (DNA): TGTGCCAGTACCCCCGTGGGGGCTACGAACACCGGGGAGCTGTTTTTT. As protein: CASTPVGATNTGELFF. The full variable domain, its missing parts supplied by reference TRBV19 and TRBJ2-2, is DGGITQSPKYLFRKEGQNVTLSCEQNLNHDAMYWYRQDPGQGLRLIYYSQIVNDFQKGDIAEGYSVSREKKESFPLTVTSAQKNPTAFYLCASTPVGATNTGELFFGEGSRLTVL.

This chain uses TRBV24-1 with TRBJ2-3; a possible D gene is TRBD1 (5 bases). Trimming took 9 bases from V and 0 from J, leaving 12 bases between them. The CDR3 has 14 residues. CDR1 is KGHDR and CDR2 is SFDVKD in the germline V gene. The CDR3 sequence: CATSSPGSTDTQYF. The CDR3, as DNA: TGTGCCACCTCCTCGCCAGGGAGCACAGATACGCAGTATTTT.

The gene calls are TRBV28 and TRBJ2-3; D might be TRBD1 or TRBD2, each matching 6 bases. V lost 8 bases and J 6 bases, leaving 12 bases between the germline ends. The CDR3 extends over 12 amino acids. Looked up from germline, CDR1 is MDHEN and CDR2 is SYDVKM. The CDR3 DNA reads TGTGCCAGCGAGGGGGGTGCGGATACGCAGTATTTT. Protein: CASEGGADTQYF.

The J gene is TRBJ1-2, the V gene TRBV3-1 (or the pseudogene TRBV3-2), with D uncertain. The CDR3 contains 11 residues. Germline V CDR1 and CDR2: LGHDT, YNNKEL (reference sequence). V was trimmed by 11 bases and J by 7 bases, leaving 14 bases between them. The CDR3 sequence: CAAAEGSGYTF. Here the CDR3 DNA reads TGTGCCGCCGCCGAGGGTTCTGGCTACACCTTC.